A single sample gave rise to the 25 T cell receptor beta chains below, sequenced in a study of blood T cell repertoires in COVID-19 (TCRdb year 2020). The library was obtained by the immunoSEQ multiplex PCR assay. Held by TCRdb, this immuneACCESS table contains in-frame sequences only and omits some clones. Under half of the omission traces to an unresolved V gene where checked; the cause of the rest is unknown. Here the sample has some 220,000 clones; around 81% occur a single time. The ten largest clones represent more than 2% of the sample. Sample: peripheral blood. These receptors were taken from a woman between 55 and 75 years old with acute or convalescent COVID-19.

This clone has more than one count but fewer than ten. The rearrangement uses TRBV9 and TRBJ2-1; 9 positions match TRBD1. There are 15 residues in the CDR3. Germline trimming cut 3 bases from V and 1 base from J; bases unmatched to any gene: 2. CDR1 and CDR2 (germline): SGDLS, YYNGEE. The CDR3, as DNA: TGTGCCAGCAGCGCCGGGACAGGGTCCTACAATGAGCAGTTCTTC. This sequence encodes CASSAGTGSYNEQFF.

V and J are TRBV28 and TRBJ1-4; D uncertain. Trimming cost V 5 bases and J 8 bases, with 15 bases left between them. Germline V gene sequence: CDR1 MDHEN, CDR2 SYDVKM. The CDR3 is made up of 14 amino acids. This CDR3 reads CASSESGSAEKLFF. CDR3 DNA: TGTGCCAGCAGTGAGTCAGGCTCCGCCGAAAAACTGTTTTTT.

The rearrangement joins TRBV7-9 to TRBJ1-1; 7 nucleotides line up with TRBD1. The V gene end was trimmed by 5 bases and the J gene end by 0 bases; junction bases not matched to a gene: 6. The germline V gene encodes CDR1 SEHNR and CDR2 FQNEAQ (reference sequence). This CDR3 region has 15 residues. CDR3 protein: CASSTDRVLNTEAFF. The CDR3 coding sequence is TGTGCCAGCAGCACCGACAGGGTCTTGAACACTGAAGCTTTCTTT.

This chain joins TRBV5-5 and TRBJ1-2; D may be TRBD1 (5 bases). CDR3 length equals 17 residues. V lost 0 bases and J lost 2, with 17 bases in between. Germline assignment: CDR1 SGHKS and CDR2 YYEKEE (reference sequence). The CDR3, as DNA: TGTGCCAGCAGCTTGGGCGGCTTTGGCGGGGGAAACTATGGCTACACCTTC. Translation gives CASSLGGFGGGNYGYTF.

The genes are TRBV6-2 or TRBV6-3 and TRBJ1-2; tentatively, D is TRBD1 (6 bases). Germline CDR1 reads MNHEY; CDR2 reads SVGEGT. V was cut by 5 bases and J by 10 bases, with 17 bases left in between. The CDR3 length is 13 residues. The CDR3 region is CASSNHRAGYYTF. Here the CDR3 DNA reads TGTGCCAGCAGTAACCACAGGGCAGGGTACTACACCTTC.

The rearrangement links TRBV9 to TRBJ1-2; 9 nucleotides agree with TRBD1. V was pared by 4 bases and J by 8 bases, with 9 bases of the junction left unmatched. From germline, CDR1 is SGDLS and CDR2 YYNGEE. This CDR3 is built from 14 residues. The CDR3 here is CASSIGTGLEGYTF. As DNA, the CDR3 is TGTGCCAGCAGCATCGGGACAGGGCTGGAGGGCTACACCTTC.

The J gene is TRBJ1-2, the V gene TRBV6-5; D is undetermined. The germline V and J ends were trimmed by 4 bases and 2 bases, with 5 bases remaining between them. CDR3 size: 12 residues. The germline V gene has CDR1 MNHEY and CDR2 SVGAGI. CDR3 region: CASSFVNYGYTF. CDR3 bases: TGTGCCAGCAGTTTCGTAAACTATGGCTACACCTTC.

V is TRBV4-1 and J is TRBJ2-5; 11 bases align to TRBD2. The CDR3 is 14 amino acids. Looked up from germline, CDR1 is MGHRA and CDR2 is YSYEKL. J gave up 3 bases and V 4 bases, and 1 base lay outside the gene matches. CDR3 residues: CASSPGLAEETQYF. The CDR3 DNA is TGCGCCAGCAGCCCGGGACTAGCGGAAGAGACCCAGTACTTC.

This clone was recorded a few times. The chain has TRBV10-1 and TRBJ2-4, with TRBD1 as a possible D gene (5 bases). Germline assignment: CDR1 WNHNN and CDR2 SYGVQD (reference sequence). The CDR3 is made up of 15 amino acids. Deletions cut 7 bases from V and 3 bases from J, with 16 bases between. CDR3 nucleotides: TGCGCCAGCATAGGGCAGGGCATCGGCAAAAACATTCAGTACTTC. Its protein product is CASIGQGIGKNIQYF.

The chain recombines TRBV6-1 with TRBJ2-1, with a tentative D call TRBD1 (5 bases). Deletions cut 3 bases from V and 4 bases from J, with 13 bases between. In germline, CDR1 is MNHNS, CDR2 SASEGT. This CDR3 spans 15 amino acids. CDR3 DNA: TGTGCCAGCAGTGATCAGGGTTCCCTTTACAATGAGCAGTTCTTC. It translates to CASSDQGSLYNEQFF.

This rearrangement joins TRBV5-6 to TRBJ2-3; 7 bases are shared with TRBD2. Looked up from germline, CDR1 is SGHDT and CDR2 is YYEEEE. This CDR3 has 16 residues. With V trimmed by 0 bases and J by 5 bases, 9 bases remained unmatched. CDR3 in DNA: TGTGCCAGCAGCTTGGTCCCCGGGACTACCTTAGATACGCAGTATTTT. Translation: CASSLVPGTTLDTQYF.

V gene TRBV5-1 combines with J gene TRBJ1-3; D is uncertain. Germline CDR1 reads SGHRS; CDR2 reads YFSETQ. V was shortened by 3 bases and J by 3 bases, with 7 bases between the two germline ends. The CDR3 has 13 amino acids. The CDR3, as DNA: TGCGCCAGCAGCTCGGAGATTGGAAACACCATATATTTT. Protein sequence: CASSSEIGNTIYF.

V is TRBV5-1 and J is TRBJ2-3; no definite D call. The CDR3 sequence is 14 residues long. Trimming removed 0 bases at V and 0 bases at J, with 5 bases between. The germline CDR1 and CDR2 sequences are SGHRS and YFSETQ. Here the CDR3 reads CASSLGASTDTQYF. The CDR3 DNA is TGCGCCAGCAGCTTGGGCGCAAGCACAGATACGCAGTATTTT.

The gene calls are TRBV5-4 and TRBJ2-1; TRBD2 agrees at 12 bases. The CDR3 runs to 15 residues. Germline lookup yields CDR1 SGHNT and CDR2 YYREEE (reference sequence). V lost 4 bases and J lost 3; bases outside the gene matches: 2. The CDR3 DNA reads as TGTGCCAGCAGCGAACTAGCGGGGGGCTACAATGAGCAGTTCTTC. It yields the protein CASSELAGGYNEQFF. Supplemented by reference TRBV5-4 and TRBJ2-1, the full variable domain reads ETGVTQSPTHLIKTRGQQVTLRCSSQSGHNTVSWYQQALGQGPQFIFQYYREEENGRGNFPPRFSGLQFPNYSSELNVNALELDDSALYLCASSELAGGYNEQFFGPGTRLTVL.

This sequence joins TRBV28 and TRBJ1-2; 10 bases agree with TRBD1. The CDR3 sequence is 12 residues long. The germline gives CDR1 MDHEN, CDR2 SYDVKM. The trim removed 6 bases at V and 14 bases at J, leaving 9 bases unmatched. CDR3 DNA sequence: TGTGCCAGCAGGCGACAGGGGGCGTTATCTACCTTC. It is translated as CASRRQGALSTF.

The V call is TRBV6-9, the J call TRBJ2-2, with TRBD1 identical over 9 bases. The CDR3 sequence is 16 residues long. The trim removed 2 bases at V and 5 bases at J, leaving 6 bases unmatched. CDR1 MNHGY and CDR2 SVAAGI come from the germline V gene. CDR3 DNA: TGTGCCAGCAGTTATCCCGGGACAGGGTTTACCGGGGAGCTGTTTTTT. Translated: CASSYPGTGFTGELFF.

The chain has TRBV5-1 and TRBJ2-5, with D perhaps matching TRBD2 (6 bases). The CDR3 loop spans 14 amino acids. V was pared by 1 base and J by 1 base, with 8 bases between. Germline lookup yields CDR1 SGHRS and CDR2 YFSETQ. The CDR3: CASSLRGVQETQYF. The CDR3, as DNA: TGCGCCAGCAGCTTGCGCGGGGTCCAAGAGACCCAGTACTTC.

The chain carries TRBV28 and TRBJ1-4; D remains ambiguous. The CDR3 covers 15 residues. Trimming took 6 bases from V and 7 from J, leaving 18 bases between them. The germline CDR1 and CDR2 sequences are MDHEN and SYDVKM. The CDR3 DNA is TGTGCCAGCAGCTTAGTTCTCGGGGAAGGTGAAAAACTGTTTTTT. This sequence encodes CASSLVLGEGEKLFF.

CDR3 residues: CASRQGGSSYGYTF. Written as DNA, the CDR3 is TGTGCCAGCCGACAGGGAGGCTCAAGCTATGGCTACACCTTC. The chain has TRBV27 and TRBJ1-2; 7 bases fit TRBD1. The trim removed 8 bases at V and 4 bases at J, leaving 10 bases unmatched. The CDR3 spans 14 residues. Germline V gives CDR1 MNHEY, CDR2 SMNVEV (reference sequence).

The rearrangement links TRBV27 to TRBJ2-7; D may be TRBD2 (5 bases). Germline CDR1 MNHEY, CDR2 SMNVEV (reference sequence). The CDR3 spans 15 residues. Between the trimmed V and J ends, which lost 0 bases and 4 bases, there was a span of 13 bases. CDR3 protein: CASSLSGTRAYEQYF. DNA for the CDR3: TGTGCCAGCAGTTTATCGGGCACGAGGGCGTACGAGCAGTACTTC.

CDR3 in DNA: TGCGCCAGCAGCGTAGGACTAGCGGGGGGTACCTACGAGCAGTACTTC. Its translation: CASSVGLAGGTYEQYF. The chain has TRBV5-1 and TRBJ2-7; 14 positions agree with TRBD2. V gave up 4 bases and J gave up 2 bases; unmatched junction bases: 5. Germline CDR1 and CDR2: SGHRS and YFSETQ. CDR3 size: 16 residues.

This rearrangement joins TRBV30 to TRBJ1-2; 9 positions agree with TRBD1. After removal of 5 bases from V and 7 bases from J, the junction contained 5 bases not matched to a gene. Per germline, CDR1 GTSNPN and CDR2 SVGIG (reference sequence). CDR3 length equals 12 residues. DNA of the CDR3: TGTGCCTGGGGCGAGACAGGGGGTGGCTACACCTTC. This translates into CAWGETGGGYTF.

The chain carries TRBV2 and TRBJ1-4; 7 bases match TRBD1. This CDR3 region has 15 residues. Germline CDR1 is SNHLY and CDR2 is FYNNEI. V lost 8 bases, J lost 2 bases, and 8 bases stayed unmatched. The CDR3 DNA reads TGTGCCAGCCGACCGACAGGGTTGACTAATGAAAAACTGTTTTTT. It is translated as CASRPTGLTNEKLFF.

This chain links TRBV6-5 with TRBJ1-1; TRBD1 matches at 9 bases. The length of the CDR3 is 14 residues. CDR1 is MNHEY, CDR2 SVGAGI, per germline. Trimming removed 7 bases from V and 0 bases from J; junction bases left unmatched: 3. CDR3 protein: CASTRTGVNTEAFF. CDR3 coding DNA: TGTGCCAGCACCCGGACAGGGGTGAACACTGAAGCTTTCTTT.

This clone was picked up one time. For the CDR3, the DNA is TGTGCCAGTCAAAATCCGAACACCGGGGAGCTGTTTTTT. Protein sequence: CASQNPNTGELFF. The chain carries TRBV19 and TRBJ2-2; no reliable D call. The V and J ends lost 8 bases and 0 bases respectively, with 7 bases between them. In germline, CDR1 is LNHDA, CDR2 SQIVND (reference sequence). The CDR3 runs 13 residues.